The 23 T cell receptor beta chains reported below all come from one sample, sequenced in a study of cytomegalovirus exposure and HLA in healthy donors. The PCR had 60 Vbeta and 13 Jbeta primers. The data were produced by immunoSEQ multiplex PCR, yet TCRdb's version contains in-frame clones alone and is incomplete. The sample has roughly 150,000 clones; roughly 73% are singletons. The source material was PBMCs. Every receptor here comes from a woman aged 18-29 years in good health and CMV-seronegative.

The chain joins TRBV5-1 to TRBJ1-3; 7 bases agree with TRBD1. The germline V gene has CDR1 SGHRS and CDR2 YFSETQ. The CDR3 covers 16 residues. V was pared by 0 bases and J by 1 base, with 4 bases of the junction left unmatched. The CDR3 DNA reads as TGCGCCAGCAGCTTGGGACAGGGTCAGTCTGGAAACACCATATATTTT. It codes for CASSLGQGQSGNTIYF.

V gene TRBV28 combines with J gene TRBJ2-7; D is possibly TRBD1 (5 bases). Trimming removed 6 bases at V and 1 base at J, with 22 bases between. The CDR3 is 17 residues long. CDR1 is MDHEN, CDR2 SYDVKM, per germline. The CDR3 region has the DNA TGTGCCAGCAGCCCACCTCCGGCAGGGCCATCTTCCTACGAGCAGTACTTC. It is translated as CASSPPPAGPSSYEQYF.

The rearrangement links TRBV10-3 to TRBJ2-5; 10 bases map to TRBD2. Trimming removed 10 bases from V and 5 bases from J; junction bases left unmatched: 10. Germline values: CDR1 ENHRY, CDR2 SYGVKD. CDR3 size: 14 residues. The CDR3: CATSSGGDMETQYF. The CDR3 DNA reads as TGTGCCACCTCTAGCGGGGGAGACATGGAGACCCAGTACTTC.

The J gene is TRBJ2-1, the V gene TRBV11-3, with 8 bases identical to TRBD1. With 1 base clipped from V and 9 bases from J, the junction kept 5 bases outside the gene matches. Germline lookup yields CDR1 SGHNT and CDR2 YENEEA. The CDR3 loop spans 14 amino acids. CDR3 nucleotide sequence: TGTGCCAGCAGCTTAGGGCAGGGGGCAGGTGAGCAGTTCTTC. This encodes CASSLGQGAGEQFF.

This clone was recorded only once. This chain links TRBV6-5 with TRBJ1-2, with 7 bases fitting TRBD1. V dropped 2 bases and J dropped 5; count of bases not matched to a gene: 11. Germline values: CDR1 MNHEY, CDR2 SVGAGI. CDR3 length: 16 amino acids. This chain's CDR3 is CASSYGDSVASYGYTF. The DNA of the CDR3 is TGTGCCAGCAGTTACGGGGACAGTGTTGCGTCTTATGGCTACACCTTC.

The gene calls are TRBV2 and TRBJ1-1; D unclear. The CDR3 extends over 10 amino acids. The V gene lost 8 bases and the J gene lost 3 bases, with 4 bases spanning the gap. CDR1 is SNHLY, CDR2 FYNNEI, per germline. The DNA for the CDR3 is TGTGCCAGCCGGTACACTGAAGCTTTCTTT. Protein: CASRYTEAFF.

V is TRBV5-6 and J is TRBJ1-2; possibly TRBD1 for D (5 bases). The CDR3 spans 13 residues. V shed 4 bases and J shed 5 bases, with 12 bases lying between them. Germline CDR1 is SGHDT and CDR2 is YYEEEE. CDR3 protein: CASSAGRGYGYTF. As DNA, the CDR3 is TGTGCCAGCAGCGCGGGGAGGGGATATGGCTACACCTTC.

The rearrangement links TRBV28 to TRBJ1-5; 8 bases fit TRBD1. The ends lost 3 bases at V and 6 bases at J; junction bases unmatched: 7. CDR3 length: 15 amino acids. Germline lookup yields CDR1 MDHEN and CDR2 SYDVKM. CDR3 in amino acids: CASSFVLGTGQPQHF. The CDR3 coding sequence is TGTGCCAGCAGTTTTGTTCTGGGGACAGGTCAGCCCCAGCATTTT. The whole variable domain, remainder taken from reference TRBV28 and TRBJ1-5, is DVKVTQSSRYLVKRTGEKVFLECVQDMDHENMFWYRQDPGLGLRLIYFSYDVKMKEKGDIPEGYSVSREKKERFSLILESASTNQTSMYLCASSFVLGTGQPQHFGDGTRLSIL.

This clone was found a few times. The chain carries TRBV5-6 and TRBJ1-6; 10 bases match TRBD1. Germline assignment: CDR1 SGHDT and CDR2 YYEEEE. The V gene end was trimmed by 4 bases and the J gene end by 8 bases; junction bases not matched to a gene: 6. The length of the CDR3 is 15 residues. CDR3 in amino acids: CASSPAGTGDSPLHF. The CDR3 DNA is TGTGCCAGCAGCCCGGCGGGGACAGGGGATTCACCCCTCCACTTT.

The rearrangement links TRBV6-1 to TRBJ2-3, with TRBD2 identical over 9 bases. The trim removed 2 bases at V and 5 bases at J, leaving 8 bases unmatched. The germline V gene has CDR1 MNHNS and CDR2 SASEGT. CDR3 length equals 16 residues. The CDR3 protein is CASSEPVAGVRDTQYF. As DNA, the CDR3 is TGTGCCAGCAGTGAACCAGTAGCGGGAGTCCGAGATACGCAGTATTTT.

In its sample, this clone was seen a few times. V is TRBV9 and J is TRBJ1-2; tentatively, D is TRBD1 (5 bases). CDR1 is SGDLS, CDR2 YYNGEE, per germline. Trimming removed 6 bases from V and 2 bases from J, with 11 bases in between. The CDR3 runs to 13 residues. The CDR3: CASNLGGNYGYTF. Written as DNA, the CDR3 is TGTGCCAGCAACCTCGGGGGAAACTATGGCTACACCTTC.

The chain couples TRBV19 to TRBJ1-1; tentatively, D is TRBD1 (6 bases). Germline CDR1 is LNHDA and CDR2 is SQIVND (reference sequence). The CDR3 totals 15 residues. Trimming removed 1 base at V and 2 bases at J, with 11 bases between. The CDR3 loop is CASSIVGQPNTEAFF. CDR3 sequence (DNA): TGTGCCAGTAGTATAGTAGGACAGCCAAACACTGAAGCTTTCTTT.

V usage is TRBV29-1 and J usage is TRBJ2-5, with D perhaps TRBD2 (6 bases). The CDR3 is made up of 13 amino acids. Trimming cost V 7 bases and J 4 bases, with 16 bases left between them. From germline, CDR1 is SQVTM and CDR2 ANQGSEA. The CDR3 is CSATRGTRETQYF. As DNA, the CDR3 is TGCAGCGCCACCCGGGGGACCCGAGAGACCCAGTACTTC.

The chain uses TRBV4-1 and TRBJ2-1, with D perhaps matching TRBD2 (5 bases). The CDR3 contains 14 residues. Germline values: CDR1 MGHRA, CDR2 YSYEKL. V was pared by 0 bases and J by 8 bases, with 11 bases between. The CDR3 loop reads CASSQDRAVDEQFF. The CDR3 DNA reads as TGCGCCAGCAGCCAAGATCGAGCGGTAGATGAGCAGTTCTTC.

V is TRBV11-3 and J is TRBJ2-1, with TRBD1 matching over 10 bases. With V trimmed by 3 bases and J by 4 bases, 3 bases remained unmatched. The CDR3 runs 15 residues. The germline CDR1 and CDR2 sequences are SGHNT and YENEEA. The CDR3 loop reads CASSLGQGNYNEQFF. CDR3 sequence (DNA): TGTGCCAGCAGCTTGGGACAGGGGAATTACAATGAGCAGTTCTTC.

The chain joins TRBV7-9 to TRBJ2-2; D is possibly TRBD2 (6 bases). CDR1 SEHNR and CDR2 FQNEAQ come from the germline V gene (reference sequence). Between the trimmed V and J ends, which lost 3 bases and 5 bases, there was a span of 16 bases. This CDR3 has 16 residues. Written as DNA, the CDR3 is TGTGCCAGCAGCTTGGGGTGGAGGGGCGCAACCGGGGAGCTGTTTTTT. It specifies CASSLGWRGATGELFF.

The chain has TRBV15 and TRBJ1-5; 7 nucleotides agree with TRBD1. The CDR3 sequence is 13 residues long. Germline assignment: CDR1 LNHNV and CDR2 YYDKDF (reference sequence). After removal of 0 bases from V and 10 bases from J, the junction contained 3 bases not matched to a gene. The CDR3 is CATSRDRTGPQHF. Here the CDR3 DNA reads TGTGCCACCAGCAGAGATCGGACAGGCCCCCAGCATTTT.

This rearrangement joins TRBV5-1 to TRBJ1-1, with TRBD1 as a possible D gene (5 bases). The CDR3 has 12 amino acids. Per the germline V gene, CDR1 is SGHRS and CDR2 is YFSETQ. V lost 3 bases and J 7 bases, leaving 10 bases between the germline ends. CDR3 in DNA: TGCGCCAGCAGCTATAGGGGTGGTGAAGCTTTCTTT. Its translation is CASSYRGGEAFF.

The rearrangement joins TRBV7-8 to TRBJ2-7; D is perhaps TRBD2 (6 bases). V was pared by 3 bases and J by 3 bases, with 15 bases between. CDR1 and CDR2 (germline): SGHVS, FQNEAQ. The CDR3 has 15 amino acids. The CDR3 DNA reads TGTGCCAGCAGCTTTCTGCGCGGGACGTACTACGAGCAGTACTTC. Translating it yields CASSFLRGTYYEQYF.

The chain is built from TRBV7-2 and TRBJ2-1; TRBD2 matches at 10 bases. With 3 bases clipped from V and 4 bases from J, the junction kept 6 bases outside the gene matches. CDR3 length equals 16 residues. Germline V gives CDR1 SGHTA, CDR2 FQGNSA. The CDR3 sequence: CASSFGLAELYNEQFF. The CDR3 DNA follows: TGTGCCAGCAGCTTTGGACTAGCGGAGTTATACAATGAGCAGTTCTTC.

The chain joins TRBV5-1 to TRBJ2-5; 10 bases agree with TRBD2. The J call could be wrong; TRBJ2-7 is a better fit for the DNA end. This CDR3 region has 17 residues. Germline V gene data show CDR1 as SGHRS and CDR2 as YFSETQ. CDR3 bases: TGCGCCAGCAGGCAAGCGGACCTAGCGGGGGCCTTCTACGAGCAGTACTTC. Encoded protein: CASRQADLAGAFYEQYF.

This clone was counted between two and nine times. This chain joins TRBV9 and TRBJ2-1, with 11 nucleotides matching TRBD1. There are 17 residues in the CDR3. Per germline, CDR1 SGDLS and CDR2 YYNGEE. The junction had 4 bases not matched to a gene; V was cut back by 0 bases and J by 2 bases. CDR3 sequence: CASSVEGQGAPYNEQFF. CDR3 DNA sequence: TGTGCCAGCAGCGTAGAAGGACAGGGGGCCCCCTACAATGAGCAGTTCTTC.

This clone was seen more than once but under ten times. V is TRBV7-9 and J is TRBJ1-6; TRBD1 might be the D (5 bases). V shed 2 bases and J shed 9 bases, with 11 bases lying between them. Germline lookup yields CDR1 SEHNR and CDR2 FQNEAQ (reference sequence). The CDR3 runs to 14 residues. CDR3 sequence (DNA): TGTGCCAGCAGCTTAATTTCTAGGGGTTCACCCCTCCACTTT. It translates to CASSLISRGSPLHF.